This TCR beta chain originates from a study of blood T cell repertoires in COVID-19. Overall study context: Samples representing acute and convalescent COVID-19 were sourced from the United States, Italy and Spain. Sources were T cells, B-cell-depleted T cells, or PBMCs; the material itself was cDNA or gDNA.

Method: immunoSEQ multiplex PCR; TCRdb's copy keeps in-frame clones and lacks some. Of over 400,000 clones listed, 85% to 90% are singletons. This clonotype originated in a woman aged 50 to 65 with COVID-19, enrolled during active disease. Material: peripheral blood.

The DNA for the CDR3 is TGTGCCAGCAGCGTGACCCGACAGGGGAACACCGGGGAGCTGTTTTTT. It specifies CASSVTRQGNTGELFF. The chain employs TRBV9 and TRBJ2-2; TRBD1 agrees at 7 bases. The germline V gene encodes CDR1 SGDLS and CDR2 YYNGEE. Trimming at V came to 2 bases and at J to 1 base, leaving 5 bases not matched to a gene. This CDR3 has 16 amino acids.